Listed below are T cell receptor beta chains from one sample, sequenced in a study of shared clonotypes between healthy human individuals. Assay: immunoSEQ multiplex PCR; the TCRdb copy retains only in-frame clones and omits some. The sample shows around 2.1 million clones, about 92% of them seen only once. Sequenced sample: naive CD8+ T cells from PBMCs. These receptors were obtained from a man aged 18 to 29 in good health. Some clones in this sample may be carry-over from other donors' samples. Each CDR3 is given with its conserved first and last residue. The order of the fields is clone size, J gene, V gene, D gene, CDR3 protein, CDR3 DNA. The D gene is left open where the match is weak. Size tells how often a clone was seen (once, few, many) or the class of an expanded clone, and some rows leave it out.

clone size: once; J gene: TRBJ1-1; V gene: TRBV7-9; D gene: TRBD1; CDR3 protein: CANGVQGANTEAFF; CDR3 DNA: TGTGCCAACGGGGTACAGGGGGCGAACACTGAAGCTTTCTTT
clone size: NA; J gene: TRBJ2-5; V gene: TRBV9; D gene: TRBD1; CDR3 protein: CASSADRDSAPYQETQYF; CDR3 DNA: TGTGCCAGCAGCGCGGACCGGGACAGCGCTCCGTACCAAGAGACCCAGTACTTC
clone size: NA; J gene: TRBJ2-1; V gene: TRBV5-1; D gene: TRBD2; CDR3 protein: CASSVRLAGSYNEQFF; CDR3 DNA: TGCGCCAGCAGCGTTCGGCTAGCGGGCTCCTACAATGAGCAGTTCTTC
clone size: NA; J gene: TRBJ1-2; V gene: TRBV27; D gene: NA; CDR3 protein: CASSPTMPEPNYGYTF; CDR3 DNA: TGTGCCAGCAGTCCTACGATGCCTGAACCAAACTATGGCTACACCTTC
clone size: NA; J gene: TRBJ2-5; V gene: TRBV5-1; D gene: NA; CDR3 protein: CASSLGGGAEETQYF; CDR3 DNA: TGCGCCAGCAGCTTGGGTGGGGGGGCCGAAGAGACCCAGTACTTC
clone size: NA; J gene: TRBJ2-1; V gene: TRBV7-8; D gene: TRBD2; CDR3 protein: CASASTERTRGNEQFF; CDR3 DNA: TGTGCCAGCGCCTCGACCGAAAGGACTAGAGGAAATGAGCAGTTCTTC
clone size: NA; J gene: TRBJ2-7; V gene: TRBV6-5; D gene: NA; CDR3 protein: CASRTHEGTGPEQYF; CDR3 DNA: TGTGCCAGCAGAACCCATGAGGGGACGGGGCCCGAGCAGTACTTC
clone size: NA; J gene: TRBJ2-7; V gene: TRBV7-9; D gene: TRBD1; CDR3 protein: CASSRQGSSFEQYF; CDR3 DNA: TGTGCCAGCAGCCGACAGGGTAGCTCATTTGAGCAGTACTTC
clone size: NA; J gene: TRBJ2-2; V gene: TRBV25-1; D gene: TRBD1; CDR3 protein: CASSPGGWDGELFF; CDR3 DNA: TGTGCCAGCAGCCCAGGGGGCTGGGACGGGGAGCTGTTTTTT
clone size: NA; J gene: TRBJ1-1; V gene: TRBV6-1; D gene: NA; CDR3 protein: CASSETGFPLNTEAFF; CDR3 DNA: TGTGCCAGCAGTGAAACAGGGTTTCCCCTGAACACTGAAGCTTTCTTT
clone size: NA; J gene: TRBJ1-1; V gene: TRBV28; D gene: NA; CDR3 protein: CASSFRGPEAFF; CDR3 DNA: TGTGCCAGCAGTTTTCGTGGGCCTGAAGCTTTCTTT
clone size: NA; J gene: TRBJ2-6; V gene: TRBV7-8; D gene: TRBD1; CDR3 protein: CASSGDRGSYGANVLTF; CDR3 DNA: TGTGCCAGCAGCGGGGACAGGGGCTCGTATGGGGCCAACGTCCTGACTTTC
clone size: few; J gene: TRBJ1-1; V gene: TRBV4-1; D gene: NA; CDR3 protein: CASSHLTPNTEAFF; CDR3 DNA: TGCGCCAGCAGCCACCTTACACCAAACACTGAAGCTTTCTTT
clone size: NA; J gene: TRBJ1-2; V gene: TRBV5-4; D gene: TRBD1; CDR3 protein: CASSLAVGTQGGGYTF; CDR3 DNA: TGTGCCAGCAGCTTGGCCGTCGGAACACAGGGGGGTGGCTACACCTTC
clone size: NA; J gene: TRBJ1-1; V gene: TRBV19; D gene: NA; CDR3 protein: CASSPGEGDTEAFF; CDR3 DNA: TGTGCCAGTAGTCCAGGCGAAGGGGACACTGAAGCTTTCTTT
clone size: NA; J gene: TRBJ2-1; V gene: TRBV7-6; D gene: NA; CDR3 protein: CASSFYPPSAAYNEQFF; CDR3 DNA: TGTGCCAGCAGCTTTTACCCACCTAGCGCCGCCTACAATGAGCAGTTCTTC
clone size: NA; J gene: TRBJ2-1; V gene: TRBV28; D gene: NA; CDR3 protein: CASSSPRATFYNEQFF; CDR3 DNA: TGTGCCAGCAGTTCCCCTCGCGCCACGTTCTACAATGAGCAGTTCTTC
clone size: NA; J gene: TRBJ1-5; V gene: TRBV25-1; D gene: TRBD1; CDR3 protein: CASSPQGRLPQHF; CDR3 DNA: TGTGCCAGCAGCCCACAGGGGCGCCTACCCCAGCATTTT
clone size: NA; J gene: TRBJ2-7; V gene: TRBV13; D gene: TRBD2; CDR3 protein: CASSPREGYEQYF; CDR3 DNA: TGTGCCAGCAGCCCAAGGGAGGGTTACGAGCAGTACTTC
clone size: NA; J gene: TRBJ1-2; V gene: TRBV6-5; D gene: NA; CDR3 protein: CASSYSSHLMTYGYTF; CDR3 DNA: TGTGCCAGCAGTTACTCATCACACCTAATGACCTATGGCTACACCTTC
clone size: NA; J gene: TRBJ1-1; V gene: TRBV6-6; D gene: NA; CDR3 protein: CASSYGITEEAFF; CDR3 DNA: TGTGCCAGCAGTTACGGGATTACCGAGGAAGCTTTCTTT
clone size: NA; J gene: TRBJ2-7; V gene: TRBV7-9; D gene: NA; CDR3 protein: CASSFKGGYEQYF; CDR3 DNA: TGTGCCAGCAGCTTTAAGGGGGGCTACGAGCAGTACTTC
clone size: NA; J gene: TRBJ1-3; V gene: TRBV27; D gene: NA; CDR3 protein: CASSFRGTGNTIYF; CDR3 DNA: TGTGCCAGCAGTTTTCGGGGGACGGGAAACACCATATATTTT
clone size: NA; J gene: TRBJ2-5; V gene: TRBV28; D gene: NA; CDR3 protein: CASSSPDRFQETQYF; CDR3 DNA: TGTGCCAGCAGCTCCCCGGACAGATTCCAAGAGACCCAGTACTTC
clone size: NA; J gene: TRBJ2-5; V gene: TRBV11-2; D gene: NA; CDR3 protein: CASSLIPGQETQYF; CDR3 DNA: TGTGCCAGCAGCTTAATCCCAGGGCAAGAGACCCAGTACTTC
clone size: NA; J gene: TRBJ2-7; V gene: TRBV18; D gene: NA; CDR3 protein: CASSPNRATQGEQYF; CDR3 DNA: TGTGCCAGCTCACCAAACAGGGCCACCCAGGGCGAGCAGTACTTC
clone size: NA; J gene: TRBJ2-3; V gene: TRBV28; D gene: NA; CDR3 protein: CASSLGLSTDTQYF; CDR3 DNA: TGTGCCAGCAGTTTGGGACTGTCCACAGATACGCAGTATTTT
clone size: NA; J gene: TRBJ1-1; V gene: TRBV5-1; D gene: NA; CDR3 protein: CASSLDTGRANTEAFF; CDR3 DNA: TGCGCCAGCAGCTTAGATACAGGGCGGGCGAACACTGAAGCTTTCTTT
clone size: NA; J gene: TRBJ2-2; V gene: TRBV9; D gene: NA; CDR3 protein: CASSVDLTGELFF; CDR3 DNA: TGTGCCAGCAGCGTAGATCTCACCGGGGAGCTGTTTTTT
clone size: NA; J gene: TRBJ1-2; V gene: TRBV6-1; D gene: NA; CDR3 protein: CASSLLKNGGYGYTF; CDR3 DNA: TGTGCCAGCAGTTTACTAAAGAATGGGGGATATGGCTACACCTTC
clone size: NA; J gene: TRBJ1-1; V gene: TRBV6-1; D gene: NA; CDR3 protein: CASIYKTGAREAFF; CDR3 DNA: TGTGCCAGCATCTACAAGACGGGTGCCCGTGAAGCTTTCTTT
clone size: NA; J gene: TRBJ1-3; V gene: TRBV9; D gene: NA; CDR3 protein: CASSPEGNTIYF; CDR3 DNA: TGTGCCAGCAGCCCAGAAGGAAACACCATATATTTT
clone size: NA; J gene: TRBJ2-1; V gene: TRBV7-9; D gene: TRBD2; CDR3 protein: CASSLLAGSPFF; CDR3 DNA: TGTGCCAGCAGCTTATTAGCGGGAAGTCCGTTCTTC
clone size: NA; J gene: TRBJ1-6; V gene: TRBV30; D gene: TRBD1; CDR3 protein: CAWTTGTGSPLHF; CDR3 DNA: TGTGCCTGGACGACAGGGACGGGTTCACCCCTCCACTTT
clone size: NA; J gene: TRBJ2-7; V gene: TRBV4-3; D gene: NA; CDR3 protein: CASSHRLDSHEQYF; CDR3 DNA: TGCGCCAGCAGCCATAGACTAGATTCTCACGAGCAGTACTTC
clone size: NA; J gene: TRBJ2-3; V gene: TRBV30; D gene: TRBD1; CDR3 protein: CAWGEQGAGTDTQYF; CDR3 DNA: TGTGCCTGGGGAGAGCAGGGGGCGGGCACAGATACGCAGTATTTT
clone size: NA; J gene: TRBJ2-1; V gene: TRBV5-6; D gene: TRBD2; CDR3 protein: CASSRPTSGRAGEQFF; CDR3 DNA: TGTGCCAGCAGCCGACCGACTAGCGGGAGGGCGGGCGAGCAGTTCTTC
clone size: NA; J gene: TRBJ1-1; V gene: TRBV27; D gene: TRBD1; CDR3 protein: CASKDRGRNTEAFF; CDR3 DNA: TGTGCCAGCAAGGACAGGGGACGGAACACTGAAGCTTTCTTT
clone size: NA; J gene: TRBJ2-5; V gene: TRBV28; D gene: TRBD2; CDR3 protein: CATSAGGDETQYF; CDR3 DNA: TGTGCCACTTCAGCGGGAGGGGACGAGACCCAGTACTTC
clone size: NA; J gene: TRBJ2-1; V gene: TRBV10-3; D gene: NA; CDR3 protein: CAISSGNEQFF; CDR3 DNA: TGTGCCATCAGTAGCGGAAATGAGCAGTTCTTC
clone size: NA; J gene: TRBJ2-7; V gene: TRBV19; D gene: NA; CDR3 protein: CASSGTVSYEQYF; CDR3 DNA: TGTGCCAGTAGTGGTACAGTCTCCTACGAGCAGTACTTC
clone size: NA; J gene: TRBJ2-7; V gene: TRBV27; D gene: NA; CDR3 protein: CASSLSTSYEQYF; CDR3 DNA: TGTGCCAGCAGTTTATCCACATCCTACGAGCAGTACTTC
clone size: NA; J gene: TRBJ2-7; V gene: TRBV19; D gene: NA; CDR3 protein: CASSIGLALQKHYEQYF; CDR3 DNA: TGTGCCAGTAGTATCGGGCTAGCCCTGCAAAAGCACTACGAGCAGTACTTC
clone size: NA; J gene: TRBJ2-7; V gene: TRBV25-1; D gene: NA; CDR3 protein: CASSPPFSYEQYF; CDR3 DNA: TGTGCCAGCAGTCCCCCCTTCTCCTACGAGCAGTACTTC
clone size: NA; J gene: TRBJ1-3; V gene: TRBV15; D gene: NA; CDR3 protein: CATSRDRRGYGNTIYF; CDR3 DNA: TGTGCCACCAGCAGAGATCGACGGGGTTATGGAAACACCATATATTTT
clone size: NA; J gene: TRBJ2-3; V gene: TRBV19; D gene: TRBD2; CDR3 protein: CASRLLAGSTDTQYF; CDR3 DNA: TGTGCCAGTAGGCTACTAGCGGGGAGCACAGATACGCAGTATTTT
clone size: once; J gene: TRBJ2-7; V gene: TRBV11-2; D gene: NA; CDR3 protein: CASSLVSGFHEQYF; CDR3 DNA: TGTGCCAGCAGCTTAGTTTCAGGGTTCCACGAGCAGTACTTC
clone size: few; J gene: TRBJ1-2; V gene: TRBV5-8; D gene: NA; CDR3 protein: CASSWVPGANYGYTF; CDR3 DNA: TGTGCCAGCAGCTGGGTCCCCGGGGCTAACTATGGCTACACCTTC
clone size: once; J gene: TRBJ1-4; V gene: TRBV27; D gene: NA; CDR3 protein: CASSLLTANEKLFF; CDR3 DNA: TGTGCCAGCAGTTTATTGACTGCTAATGAAAAACTGTTTTTT
clone size: once; J gene: TRBJ2-3; V gene: TRBV30; D gene: NA; CDR3 protein: CAWSVGGYSTDTQYF; CDR3 DNA: TGTGCCTGGAGTGTGGGTGGCTATAGCACAGATACGCAGTATTTT
clone size: NA; J gene: TRBJ1-1; V gene: TRBV27; D gene: TRBD1; CDR3 protein: CASSLWSRTGVTEAFF; CDR3 DNA: TGTGCCAGCAGTTTATGGAGCAGGACAGGGGTAACTGAAGCTTTCTTT
clone size: NA; J gene: TRBJ2-7; V gene: TRBV9; D gene: TRBD2; CDR3 protein: CASSPSSAGELYEQYF; CDR3 DNA: TGTGCCAGCAGCCCCAGTTCGGCGGGAGAGCTATACGAGCAGTACTTC